The present T cell receptor beta chain was sequenced within a study of blood T cell repertoires in COVID-19. Study details: The United States, Italy and Spain were the sources of the acute and convalescent COVID-19 samples. The analysed material was cDNA or gDNA that came from T cells, B-cell-depleted T cells, or PBMCs.

Original data processing: Quantification of nucleated cells was approximated via reference gene primer amplification. Assay used: immunoSEQ multiplex PCR; TCRdb lists only in-frame clones, some missing. V, J and clone size derive from that table, while D and trimming were established from the DNA sequence. The profile shows 120,000 or so clones, roughly nine tenths of them singletons. The CDR3 is 12 residues long. Trimming removed 6 bases from V and 10 bases from J; junction bases left unmatched: 8. In germline, CDR1 is MDHEN, CDR2 SYDVKM. This receptor was taken from a human donor in a cohort sampled during active COVID-19. Sequenced sample: peripheral blood. V is TRBV28 and J is TRBJ1-1; 7 bases are shared with TRBD1. The CDR3 region has the DNA TGTGCCAGCAGCGATTACTACAGGGGAGCTTTCTTT. This gives the protein CASSDYYRGAFF.